The following is a T cell receptor beta chain sequence with its context. This clone was detected once. What antigen it recognizes has not been identified. No much larger clone exists at a distance of one base, and base qualities are not known. This sample is part of a study of memory CD4+ T cells and cytomegalovirus serostatus (dated by TCRdb to about 2019). Context from the whole study: A total of roughly 35 healthy Belgian adults, of whom 9 were CMV seropositive and approximately 25 were CMV seronegative, were included in the cohort. To replicate a published TCR-based CMV serostatus classifier, the study sequenced CD4+ memory TCRbeta repertoires from a Belgian cohort whose cytomegalovirus serostatus was known. The full study reports these points: On the Belgian cohort, the classifier based on the original framework reached a median bootstrapped AUC of 0.95, with a 95% CI of 0.76-1.00. Among the 150 or so previously reported CMV-associated TCRbeta sequences, 65 to 85 showed up in the CD4+ memory repertoires, with each one found in between one and five individuals. Results were interpreted as suggesting that the CMV-associated TCR signature is largely present in the CD4+ memory repertoire. Only CD4+CD45RO+ memory cells were sequenced, in contrast to the original study, which included naive and memory CD4+ and CD8+ populations. For CMV serostatus prediction, a median bootstrapped AUC of about 0.94 was reached with the original framework, and a median bootstrapped AUC of roughly 0.9 was reached with a US-trained random forest.

The Quick-DNA Microprep Kit was used to extract genomic DNA from the sorted cells. Amplification of TCRbeta DNA was done with the immunoSEQ hsTCRbeta kit, following the protocol from the manufacturer. TCRbeta libraries were sequenced on an Illumina MiSeq instrument. Processing in the source paper ran as follows. After out-of-frame sequences were removed, 2,204,828 distinct TCRbeta sequences remained, averaging about 66,813 per individual. Each individual was scored by the count of 150 or so previously reported CMV-associated TCRbeta sequences and the total productive distinct TCRbeta count. A beta-binomial model was reimplemented in Python, and scikit-learn random forests with default parameters were trained on data from the US cohort. Classifier performance on the Belgian cohort was reported as the median AUC with percentile confidence intervals calculated over 10,000 bootstrap iterations. In TCRdb, the immuneACCESS table is reduced to in-frame sequences with V and J assigned. These tables do not hold every clone; where another copy was compared, an unresolved V gene accounts for under half, and the others remain unexplained. V and J calls and clone size follow that table, whereas D and trimming were derived from the DNA. The sample includes 46,000 or so clones, with 78% observed a single time. The top ten hold 0.75% to 1% of the sample.

Single viable CD3+CD4+CD8-CD45RO+ cells were sorted as memory CD4+ T cells on a FACSAria II. CMV serostatus was determined using a Roche Elecsys assay that detects serum IgG against CMV pp150, pp28, p38 and p52. Following thawing, total CD4+ T cells were enriched through positive selection using CD4 magnetic microbeads. The samples came from a different study that was designed specifically to examine the CD4+ T cell memory repertoire. Peripheral blood mononuclear cells were isolated and cryopreserved according to standard operating procedures, and serum was kept at -80 degrees C. Staining used CD3-PerCP (BW264/56), CD4-APC (RPA-T4), CD45RO-PE (UCHT1) and CD8-Pacific Orange (3B5) antibodies, with Sytox blue excluding non-viable cells. This TCR derives from an adult in good health and CMV-seronegative. What was sequenced was memory CD4+ T cells from blood.

Read as DNA, the sequence is TGTGCCAGCAGCCGCGTCCTCGGGGGAGCAGATACGCAGTATTTT. Translated, it gives CASSRVLGGADTQYF. The chain uses TRBV5-8 and TRBJ2-3; matching of 6 bases hints at TRBD2 as the D gene. From a lookup of the germline V gene, CDR1 and CDR2 are SGHTS and YDEGEE. Trimming removed 4 bases from V and 4 bases from J, leaving 16 bases between the germline ends. Reading from cysteine to phenylalanine, the CDR3 counts 15 amino acids. Of the read, only the CDR3 DNA is kept; its 45 bases are in frame from base 1. The reference TRBV5-8 and TRBJ2-3 proteins fill in what lies around the CDR3, so the full variable domain reads EAGVTQSPTHLIKTRGQQATLRCSPISGHTSVYWYQQALGLGLQFLLWYDEGEERNRGNFPPRFSGRQFPNYSSELNVNALELEDSALYLCASSRVLGGADTQYFGPGTRLTVL.